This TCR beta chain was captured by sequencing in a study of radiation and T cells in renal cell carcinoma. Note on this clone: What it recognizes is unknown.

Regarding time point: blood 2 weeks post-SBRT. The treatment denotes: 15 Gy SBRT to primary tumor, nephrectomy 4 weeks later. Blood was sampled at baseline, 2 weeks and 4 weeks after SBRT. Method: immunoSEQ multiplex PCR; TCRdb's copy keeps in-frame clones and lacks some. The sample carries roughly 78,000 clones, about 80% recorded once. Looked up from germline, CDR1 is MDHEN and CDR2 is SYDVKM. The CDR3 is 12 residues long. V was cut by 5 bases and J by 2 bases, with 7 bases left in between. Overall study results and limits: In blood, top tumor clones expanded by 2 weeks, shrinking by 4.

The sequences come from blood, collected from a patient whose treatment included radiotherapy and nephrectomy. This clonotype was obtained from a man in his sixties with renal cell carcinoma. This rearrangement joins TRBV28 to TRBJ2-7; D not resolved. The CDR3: CASSERTYEQYF. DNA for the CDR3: TGTGCCAGCAGTGAGAGAACCTACGAGCAGTACTTC.